The 4 T cell receptor beta chains given below trace back to one sample, sequenced in a study of cytomegalovirus exposure and HLA in healthy donors. Primers included in the PCR were 60 Vbeta and 13 Jbeta primers. Only in-frame clones appear in the TCRdb table, and some are missing; sequencing was by immunoSEQ multiplex PCR. Seen here are about 180,000 clones, roughly 77% observed once, and the top ten hold under 3%. Input material: PBMCs. These receptors came from a woman in her thirties in good health and CMV-seropositive.

The table lists this clone with a count of one. The chain is built from TRBV10-3 and TRBJ2-7; D is perhaps TRBD1 (6 bases). Looked up from germline, CDR1 is ENHRY and CDR2 is SYGVKD. V lost 10 bases and J lost 1, with 17 bases in between. The CDR3 is 14 residues long. Written as DNA, the CDR3 is TGTGCCACGTCGGACAGCGCGCTTTCCTACGAGCAGTACTTC. Translated: CATSDSALSYEQYF.

The rearrangement links TRBV7-9 to TRBJ2-3, with 9 nucleotides matching TRBD1. In germline, CDR1 is SEHNR, CDR2 FQNEAQ (reference sequence). V lost 3 bases to trimming and J lost 4 bases; unmatched junction nucleotides: 2. The CDR3 is 14 amino acids. The CDR3 nucleotides read TGTGCCAGCAGCTTCGGGACAGGGCCAGATACGCAGTATTTT. Amino acid sequence: CASSFGTGPDTQYF. Full variable domain (remainder filled in from reference TRBV7-9 and TRBJ2-3): DTGVSQNPRHKITKRGQNVTFRCDPISEHNRLYWYRQTLGQGPEFLTYFQNEAQLEKSRLLSDRFSAERPKGSFSTLEIQRTEQGDSAMYLCASSFGTGPDTQYFGPGTRLTVL.

The chain joins TRBV7-2 to TRBJ2-7; possibly TRBD2 for D (6 bases). CDR1 and CDR2 from the germline V gene are SGHTA and FQGNSA. The length of the CDR3 is 14 residues. V gave up 5 bases and J gave up 6 bases, with 17 bases separating them. The CDR3, as DNA: TGTGCCAGCAGCGGTGTGGGGACTGGGACCGAGCAGTACTTC. Residues: CASSGVGTGTEQYF.

The chain has TRBV27 and TRBJ2-5, with 8 bases fitting TRBD2. Trimming took 6 bases from V and 1 from J; bases not matched to a gene: 13. The CDR3 runs to 17 residues. The germline gives CDR1 MNHEY, CDR2 SMNVEV (reference sequence). CDR3 loop: CASSSNGVAGRQETQYF. DNA for the CDR3: TGTGCCAGCAGCTCCAATGGGGTAGCGGGGCGCCAAGAGACCCAGTACTTC.